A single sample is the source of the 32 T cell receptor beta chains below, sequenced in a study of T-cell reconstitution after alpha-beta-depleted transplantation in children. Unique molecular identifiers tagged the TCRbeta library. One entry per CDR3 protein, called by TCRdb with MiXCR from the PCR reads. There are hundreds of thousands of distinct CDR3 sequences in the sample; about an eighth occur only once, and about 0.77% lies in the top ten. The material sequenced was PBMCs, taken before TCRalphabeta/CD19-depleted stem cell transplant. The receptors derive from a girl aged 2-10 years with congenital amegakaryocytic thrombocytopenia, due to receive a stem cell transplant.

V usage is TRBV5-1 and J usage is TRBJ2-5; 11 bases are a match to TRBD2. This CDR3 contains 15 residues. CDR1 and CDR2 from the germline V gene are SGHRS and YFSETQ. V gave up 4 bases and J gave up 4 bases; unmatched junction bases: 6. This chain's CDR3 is CASSTTSGSGETQYF. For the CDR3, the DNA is TGCGCCAGCAGCACAACTAGCGGGAGCGGAGAGACCCAGTACTTC.

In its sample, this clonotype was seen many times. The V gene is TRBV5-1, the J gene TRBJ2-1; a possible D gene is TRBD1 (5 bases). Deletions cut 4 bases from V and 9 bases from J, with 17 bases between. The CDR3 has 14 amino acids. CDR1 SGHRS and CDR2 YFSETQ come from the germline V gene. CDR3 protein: CASSLGALGGEQFF. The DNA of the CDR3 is TGCGCCAGCAGCCTTGGGGCCCTGGGTGGTGAGCAGTTCTTC.

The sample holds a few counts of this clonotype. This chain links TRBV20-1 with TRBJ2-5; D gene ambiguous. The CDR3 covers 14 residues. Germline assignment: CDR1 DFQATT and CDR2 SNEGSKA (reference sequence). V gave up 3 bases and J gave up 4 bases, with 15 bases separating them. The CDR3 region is CSASNDPLGETQYF. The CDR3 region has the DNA TGCAGTGCTAGTAATGACCCGCTGGGAGAGACCCAGTACTTC.

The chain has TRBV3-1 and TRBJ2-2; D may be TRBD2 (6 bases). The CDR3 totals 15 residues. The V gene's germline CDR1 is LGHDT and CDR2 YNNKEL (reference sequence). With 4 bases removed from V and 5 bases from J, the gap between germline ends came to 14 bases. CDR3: CASSPEAGLTGELFF. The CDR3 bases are TGTGCCAGCAGCCCCGAGGCGGGGTTGACCGGGGAGCTGTTTTTT.

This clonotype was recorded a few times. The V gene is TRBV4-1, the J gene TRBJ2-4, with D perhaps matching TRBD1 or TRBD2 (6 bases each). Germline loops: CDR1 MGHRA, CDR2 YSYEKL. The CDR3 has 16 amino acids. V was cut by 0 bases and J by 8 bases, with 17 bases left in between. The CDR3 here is CASSQEQTGAVDIQYF. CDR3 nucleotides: TGCGCCAGCAGCCAAGAACAGACGGGGGCCGTGGACATTCAGTACTTC.

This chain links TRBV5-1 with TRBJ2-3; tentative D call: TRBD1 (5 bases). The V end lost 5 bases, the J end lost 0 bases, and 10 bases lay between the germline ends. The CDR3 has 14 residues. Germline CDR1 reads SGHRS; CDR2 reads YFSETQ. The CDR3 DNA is TGCGCCAGCAGTAGGGGTTCTAGCACAGATACGCAGTATTTT. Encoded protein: CASSRGSSTDTQYF.

This CDR3 reads CASSLRTGALGGELFF. The CDR3, as DNA: TGTGCCAGCAGCCTACGGACAGGGGCCCTCGGTGGGGAGCTGTTTTTT. The chain is built from TRBV7-2 and TRBJ2-2; 9 nucleotides agree with TRBD1. J lost 8 bases, V lost 5 bases, and 12 bases had no gene match. The CDR3 covers 16 residues. CDR1 is SGHTA, CDR2 FQGNSA, per germline.

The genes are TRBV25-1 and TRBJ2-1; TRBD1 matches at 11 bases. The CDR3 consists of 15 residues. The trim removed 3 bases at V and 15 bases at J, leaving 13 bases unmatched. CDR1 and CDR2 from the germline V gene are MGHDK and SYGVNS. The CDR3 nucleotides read TGTGCCAGCAGTGAGTTGGACAGGGGGCTTCCTAGGACGTTCTTC. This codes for CASSELDRGLPRTFF.

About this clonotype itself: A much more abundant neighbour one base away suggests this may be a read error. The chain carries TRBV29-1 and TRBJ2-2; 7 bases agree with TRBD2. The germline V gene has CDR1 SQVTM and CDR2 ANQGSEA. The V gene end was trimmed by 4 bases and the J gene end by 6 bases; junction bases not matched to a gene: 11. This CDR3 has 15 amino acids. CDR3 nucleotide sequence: TGCAGCGTTGGTGGACTAGTGGGAGATTCCGGGGAGCTGTTTTTT. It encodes CSVGGLVGDSGELFF.

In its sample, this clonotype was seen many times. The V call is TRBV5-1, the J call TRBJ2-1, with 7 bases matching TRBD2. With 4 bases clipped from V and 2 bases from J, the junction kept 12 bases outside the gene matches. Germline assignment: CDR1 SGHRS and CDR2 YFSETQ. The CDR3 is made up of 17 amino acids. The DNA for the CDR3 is TGCGCCAGCAGCCCCCGGCCCGGCGGGGGACCCTACAATGAGCAGTTCTTC. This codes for CASSPRPGGGPYNEQFF.

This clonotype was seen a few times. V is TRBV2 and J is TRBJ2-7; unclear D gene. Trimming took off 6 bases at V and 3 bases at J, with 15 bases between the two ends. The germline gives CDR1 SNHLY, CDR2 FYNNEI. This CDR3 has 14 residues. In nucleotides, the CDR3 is TGTGCCAGCAGCCGCACTGATGATCTCTACGAGCAGTACTTC. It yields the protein CASSRTDDLYEQYF.

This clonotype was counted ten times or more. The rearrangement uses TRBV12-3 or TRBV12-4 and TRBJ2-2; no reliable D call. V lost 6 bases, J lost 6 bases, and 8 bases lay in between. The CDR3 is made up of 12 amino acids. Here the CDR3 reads CASRTGPGELFF. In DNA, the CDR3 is TGTGCCAGCAGAACCGGCCCCGGGGAGCTGTTTTTT.

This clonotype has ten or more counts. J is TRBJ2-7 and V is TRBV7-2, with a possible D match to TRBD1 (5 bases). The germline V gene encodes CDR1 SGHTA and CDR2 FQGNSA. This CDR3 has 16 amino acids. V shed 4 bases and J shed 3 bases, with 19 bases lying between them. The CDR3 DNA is TGTGCCAGCAGCTCATCCTCCCGACAGAATTTCTACGAGCAGTACTTC. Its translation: CASSSSSRQNFYEQYF.

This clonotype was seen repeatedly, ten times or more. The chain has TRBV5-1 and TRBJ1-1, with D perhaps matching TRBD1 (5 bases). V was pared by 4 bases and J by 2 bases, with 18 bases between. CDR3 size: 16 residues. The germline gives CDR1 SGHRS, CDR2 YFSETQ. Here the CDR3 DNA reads TGCGCCAGCAGCCTCCGAGGGGCGTCGGCCAACACTGAAGCTTTCTTT. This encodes CASSLRGASANTEAFF.

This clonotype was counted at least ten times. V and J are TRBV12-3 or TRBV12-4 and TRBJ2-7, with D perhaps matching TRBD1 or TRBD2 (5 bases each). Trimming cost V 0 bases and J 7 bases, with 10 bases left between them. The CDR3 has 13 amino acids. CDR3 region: CASSLAGPAEQYF. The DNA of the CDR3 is TGTGCCAGCAGTTTAGCGGGACCTGCGGAGCAGTACTTC.

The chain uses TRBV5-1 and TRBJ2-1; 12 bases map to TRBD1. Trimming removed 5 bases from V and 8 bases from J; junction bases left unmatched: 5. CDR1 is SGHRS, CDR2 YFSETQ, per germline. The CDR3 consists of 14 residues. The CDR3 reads CASSAGTGGDEQFF. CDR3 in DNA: TGCGCCAGCAGTGCCGGGACAGGGGGCGATGAGCAGTTCTTC.

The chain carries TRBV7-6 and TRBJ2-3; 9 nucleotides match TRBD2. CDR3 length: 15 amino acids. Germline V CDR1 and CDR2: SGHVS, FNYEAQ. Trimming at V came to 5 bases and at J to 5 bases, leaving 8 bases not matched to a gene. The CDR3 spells CASSRLAGAGDTQYF. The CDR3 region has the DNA TGTGCCAGCAGCCGCTTAGCGGGAGCGGGAGATACGCAGTATTTT. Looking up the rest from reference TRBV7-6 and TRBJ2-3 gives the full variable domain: GAGVSQSPRYKVTKRGQDVALRCDPISGHVSLYWYRQALGQGPEFLTYFNYEAQQDKSGLPNDRFSAERPEGSISTLTIQRTEQRDSAMYRCASSRLAGAGDTQYFGPGTRLTVL.

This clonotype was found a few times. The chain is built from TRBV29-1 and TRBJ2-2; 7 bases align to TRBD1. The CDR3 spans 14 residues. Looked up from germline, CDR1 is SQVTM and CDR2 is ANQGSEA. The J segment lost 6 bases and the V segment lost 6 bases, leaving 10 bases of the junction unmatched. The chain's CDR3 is CSVDDDRVAGELFF. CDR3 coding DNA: TGCAGCGTCGACGATGACAGGGTTGCCGGGGAGCTGTTTTTT.

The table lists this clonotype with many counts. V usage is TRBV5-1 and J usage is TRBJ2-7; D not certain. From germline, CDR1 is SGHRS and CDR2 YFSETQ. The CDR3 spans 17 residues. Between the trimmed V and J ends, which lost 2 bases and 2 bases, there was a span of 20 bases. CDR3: CASSFRFSRQTTYEQYF. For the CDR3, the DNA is TGCGCCAGCAGCTTCCGCTTCTCCCGTCAGACGACCTACGAGCAGTACTTC.

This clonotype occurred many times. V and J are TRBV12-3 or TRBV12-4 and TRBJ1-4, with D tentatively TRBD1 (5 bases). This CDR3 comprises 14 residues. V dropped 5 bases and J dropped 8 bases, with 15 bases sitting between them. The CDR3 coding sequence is TGTGCCAGCAGTCGACTTCAGGGATCCGAAAAACTGTTTTTT. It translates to CASSRLQGSEKLFF.

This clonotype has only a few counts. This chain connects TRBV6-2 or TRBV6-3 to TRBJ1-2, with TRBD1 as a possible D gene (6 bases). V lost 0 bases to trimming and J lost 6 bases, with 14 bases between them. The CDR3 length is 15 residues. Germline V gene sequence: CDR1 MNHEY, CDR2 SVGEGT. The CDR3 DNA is TGTGCCAGCAGTTACTCCCCACTTCGACAGGATGGCTACACCTTC. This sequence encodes CASSYSPLRQDGYTF.

Here the CDR3 DNA reads TGCAGTGCTACAACCGGGCTAGCGGGCGGCCCCACAGATACGCAGTATTTT. Translation: CSATTGLAGGPTDTQYF. The chain has TRBV20-1 and TRBJ2-3, with 8 bases aligning to TRBD2. CDR3 size: 17 residues. Germline CDR1 is DFQATT and CDR2 is SNEGSKA (reference sequence). V trimming: 4 bases; J trimming: 2 bases; junction bases outside the gene matches: 14.

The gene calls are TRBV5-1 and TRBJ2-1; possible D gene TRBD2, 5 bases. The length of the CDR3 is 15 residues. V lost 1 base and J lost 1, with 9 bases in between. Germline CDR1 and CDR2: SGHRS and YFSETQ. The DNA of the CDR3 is TGCGCCAGCAGCTTGATGGACTGGTCCTACAATGAGCAGTTCTTC. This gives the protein CASSLMDWSYNEQFF.

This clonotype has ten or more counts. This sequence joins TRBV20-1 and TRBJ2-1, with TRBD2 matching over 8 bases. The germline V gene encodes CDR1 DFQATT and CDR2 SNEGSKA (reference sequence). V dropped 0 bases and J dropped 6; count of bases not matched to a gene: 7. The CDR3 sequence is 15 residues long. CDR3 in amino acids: CSAREVGTRINEQFF. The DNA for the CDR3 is TGCAGTGCTAGAGAGGTGGGGACTAGAATCAATGAGCAGTTCTTC.

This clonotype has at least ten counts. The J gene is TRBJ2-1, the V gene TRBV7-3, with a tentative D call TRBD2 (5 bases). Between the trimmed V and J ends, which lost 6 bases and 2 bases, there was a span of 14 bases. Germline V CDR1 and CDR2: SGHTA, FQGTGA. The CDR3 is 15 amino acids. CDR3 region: CASSHRGNTYNEQFF. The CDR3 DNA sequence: TGTGCCAGCAGTCATCGGGGAAACACCTACAATGAGCAGTTCTTC.

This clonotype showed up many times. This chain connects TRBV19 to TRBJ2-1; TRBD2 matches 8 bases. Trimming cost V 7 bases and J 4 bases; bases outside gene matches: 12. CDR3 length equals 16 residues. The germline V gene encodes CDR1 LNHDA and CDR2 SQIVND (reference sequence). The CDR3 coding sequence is TGTGCCAGTAATAATGGAATAGCGGGAACATACAATGAGCAGTTCTTC. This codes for CASNNGIAGTYNEQFF.

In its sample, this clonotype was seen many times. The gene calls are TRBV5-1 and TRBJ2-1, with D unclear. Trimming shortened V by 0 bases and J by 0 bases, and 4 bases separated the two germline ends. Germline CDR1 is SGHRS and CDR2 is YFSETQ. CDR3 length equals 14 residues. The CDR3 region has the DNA TGCGCCAGCAGCTTGGAGTTCTCCTACAATGAGCAGTTCTTC. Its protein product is CASSLEFSYNEQFF. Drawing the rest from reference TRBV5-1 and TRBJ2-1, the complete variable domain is KAGVTQTPRYLIKTRGQQVTLSCSPISGHRSVSWYQQTPGQGLQFLFEYFSETQRNKGNFPGRFSGRQFSNSRSEMNVSTLELGDSALYLCASSLEFSYNEQFFGPGTRLTVL.

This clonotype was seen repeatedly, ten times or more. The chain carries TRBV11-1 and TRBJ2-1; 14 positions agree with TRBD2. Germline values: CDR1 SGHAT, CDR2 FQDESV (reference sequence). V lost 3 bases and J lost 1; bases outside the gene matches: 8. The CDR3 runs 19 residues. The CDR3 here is CASSFSGLAGGQSYNEQFF. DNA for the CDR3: TGTGCCAGCAGCTTTTCTGGACTAGCGGGAGGACAATCCTACAATGAGCAGTTCTTC.

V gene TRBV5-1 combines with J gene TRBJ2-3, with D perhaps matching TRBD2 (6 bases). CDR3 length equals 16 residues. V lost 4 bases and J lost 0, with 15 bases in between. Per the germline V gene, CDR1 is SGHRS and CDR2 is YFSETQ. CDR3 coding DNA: TGCGCCAGCAGCGGCGGGAACCTCCCCAGCACAGATACGCAGTATTTT. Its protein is CASSGGNLPSTDTQYF.

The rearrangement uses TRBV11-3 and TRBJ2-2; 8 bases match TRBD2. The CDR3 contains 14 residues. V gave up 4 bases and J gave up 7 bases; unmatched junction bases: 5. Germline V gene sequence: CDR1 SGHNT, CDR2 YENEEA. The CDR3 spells CASSWGTRSGELFF. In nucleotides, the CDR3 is TGTGCCAGCAGCTGGGGGACTAGAAGCGGGGAGCTGTTTTTT.

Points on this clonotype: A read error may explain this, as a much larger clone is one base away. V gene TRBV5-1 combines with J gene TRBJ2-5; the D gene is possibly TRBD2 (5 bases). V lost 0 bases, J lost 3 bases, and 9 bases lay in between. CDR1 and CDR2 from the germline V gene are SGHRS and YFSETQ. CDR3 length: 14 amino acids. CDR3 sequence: CASSLETNEETQYF. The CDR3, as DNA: TGCGCCAGCAGCTTGGAGACTAATGAAGAGACCCAGTACTTC.

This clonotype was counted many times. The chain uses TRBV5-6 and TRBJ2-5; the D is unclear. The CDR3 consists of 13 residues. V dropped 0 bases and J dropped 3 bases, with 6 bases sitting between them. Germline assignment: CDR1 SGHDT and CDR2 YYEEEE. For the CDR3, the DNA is TGTGCCAGCAGCTTGGCGATCAAAGAGACCCAGTACTTC. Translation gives CASSLAIKETQYF.